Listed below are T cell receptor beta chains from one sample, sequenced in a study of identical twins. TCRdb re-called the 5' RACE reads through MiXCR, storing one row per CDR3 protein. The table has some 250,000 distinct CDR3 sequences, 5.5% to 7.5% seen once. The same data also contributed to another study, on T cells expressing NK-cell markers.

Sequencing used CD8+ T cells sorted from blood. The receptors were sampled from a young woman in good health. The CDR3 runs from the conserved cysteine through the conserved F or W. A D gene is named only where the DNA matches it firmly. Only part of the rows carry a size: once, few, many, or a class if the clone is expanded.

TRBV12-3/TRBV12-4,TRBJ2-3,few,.,CASSRKDGVTDTQYF,TGTGCCAGCAGCCGCAAGGACGGGGTCACAGATACGCAGTATTTT
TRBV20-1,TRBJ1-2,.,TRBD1,CSARDQWDSGYTF,TGCAGTGCTAGAGATCAATGGGACAGTGGCTACACCTTC
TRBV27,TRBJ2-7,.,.,CASSLSAVRTLFYEQYF,TGTGCCAGCAGTTTATCGGCTGTCAGGACGCTTTTCTACGAGCAGTACTTC
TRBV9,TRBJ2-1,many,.,CASSVDNEQFF,TGTGCCAGCAGCGTAGACAATGAGCAGTTCTTC
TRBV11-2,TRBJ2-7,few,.,CASRRDKGVYEQYF,TGTGCCAGCAGGAGGGACAAGGGGGTGTACGAGCAGTACTTC
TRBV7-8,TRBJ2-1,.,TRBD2,CASSFNVRTSGLLYNEQFF,TGTGCCAGCAGCTTCAACGTCCGGACTAGCGGGTTGCTTTACAATGAGCAGTTCTTC
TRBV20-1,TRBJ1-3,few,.,CSAQDGHSGNTIYF,TGCAGTGCCCAGGACGGGCACTCTGGAAACACCATATATTTT
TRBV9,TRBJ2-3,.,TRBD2,CASSVSSSGGTDTQYF,TGTGCCAGCAGCGTCTCATCTAGCGGAGGCACAGATACGCAGTATTTT
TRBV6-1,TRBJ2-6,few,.,CASNLPGNSGANVLTF,TGTGCCAGCAACCTCCCCGGGAACTCTGGGGCCAACGTCCTGACTTTC
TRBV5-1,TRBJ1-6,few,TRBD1,CASSYRDRDNSPLHF,TGCGCCAGCAGCTACCGGGACAGGGACAATTCACCCCTCCACTTT
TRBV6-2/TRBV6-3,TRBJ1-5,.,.,CASSSPAYQPQHF,TGTGCCAGCAGCTCTCCCGCTTATCAGCCCCAGCATTTT
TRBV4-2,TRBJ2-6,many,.,CASSQANSGANVLTF,TGTGCCAGCAGCCAAGCCAATTCGGGGGCCAACGTCCTGACTTTC
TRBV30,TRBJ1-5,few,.,CAWSGTHPGTQHF,TGTGCCTGGAGTGGAACCCACCCCGGGACACAGCATTTT
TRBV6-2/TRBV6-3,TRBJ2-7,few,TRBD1,CASSKILDRDRASYEQYF,TGTGCCAGCAGTAAAATTTTGGATAGGGACAGGGCCTCCTACGAGCAGTACTTC
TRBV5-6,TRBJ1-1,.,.,CASSMQGVGTEAFF,TGTGCCAGCAGCATGCAAGGGGTCGGCACTGAAGCTTTTTTT
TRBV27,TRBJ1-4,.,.,CASSLFGSEKLFF,TGTGCCAGCAGTTTATTTGGGAGTGAAAAACTGTTTTTT
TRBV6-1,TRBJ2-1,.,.,CASSPWALASSYNEQFF,TGTGCCAGCAGTCCCTGGGCTCTTGCGAGCTCCTACAATGAGCAGTTCTTC
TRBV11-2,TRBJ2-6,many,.,CASSLVPSGANVLTF,TGTGCCAGCAGCTTAGTCCCCTCTGGGGCCAACGTCCTGACTTTC
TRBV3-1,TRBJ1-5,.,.,CASSHGRFVQPQHF,TGTGCCAGCAGCCACGGACGGTTTGTGCAGCCCCAGCATTTT